The source of this T cell receptor beta chain is a study of T cells after yellow fever vaccination. The study's findings and limits: Across the CD4 and CD8 compartments, a small share of clonotypes was present in both. In post-booster samples, most primary-vaccination clones reappeared (96% CD4, around 87% CD8).

V shed 0 bases and J shed 6 bases, with 12 bases lying between them. Looked up from germline, CDR1 is LGHDT and CDR2 is YNNKEL (reference sequence). This CDR3 is built from 14 residues. As for this clonotype: What it binds is unknown.

From the 5' RACE reads, TCRdb called clonotypes with MiXCR, one entry per CDR3 protein. The sample has about 580,000 distinct CDR3 sequences; about a sixth are singletons. The sample here was PBMCs, taken 5 to 6 days after the first yellow fever vaccination. V gene TRBV3-1 combines with J gene TRBJ2-7; D is possibly TRBD1 (5 bases). The sequence came from a man between 18 and 35 years old who received the YFV17D yellow fever vaccine. The CDR3 sequence is CASSQEGARGEQYF. As DNA, the CDR3 is TGTGCCAGCAGCCAAGAGGGCGCAAGGGGCGAGCAGTACTTC.